Listed here is a single T cell receptor (beta chain). Its antigen is undetermined. The data belong to a study of identifying expanded T cells in peripheral blood. Study-level findings and limits: Technical replicates showed around 1.1 changed clones; about 2 weeks roughly 16; four weeks 19.

Sequencing used immunoSEQ multiplex PCR; TCRdb keeps in-frame clones, though not all of them. Among roughly 100,000 clones listed, approximately 90% were seen once. Sequencing used blood. This clonotype originated in a person aged 18-69 years in good health.

CDR3 loop: CATKPGGAGQNIQYF. The CDR3 nucleotides read TGTGCCACCAAACCAGGAGGCGCAGGGCAAAACATTCAGTACTTC. The chain is built from TRBV15 and TRBJ2-4; D could derive from TRBD1 or TRBD2 (5 bases each). Germline-derived CDR1 and CDR2 are LNHNV and YYDKDF (reference sequence). CDR3 length: 15 residues. Trimming stripped 7 bases from V and 5 bases from J, with 18 bases between.